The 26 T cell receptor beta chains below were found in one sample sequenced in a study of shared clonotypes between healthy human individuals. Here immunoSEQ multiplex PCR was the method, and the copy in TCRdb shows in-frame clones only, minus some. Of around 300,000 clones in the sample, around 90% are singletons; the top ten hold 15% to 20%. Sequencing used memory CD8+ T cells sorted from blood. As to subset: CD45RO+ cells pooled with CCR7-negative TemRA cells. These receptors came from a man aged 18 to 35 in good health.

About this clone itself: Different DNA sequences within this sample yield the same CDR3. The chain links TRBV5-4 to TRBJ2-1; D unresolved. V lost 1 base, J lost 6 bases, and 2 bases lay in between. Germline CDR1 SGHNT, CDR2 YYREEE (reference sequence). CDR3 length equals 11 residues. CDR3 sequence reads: CASSLLNEQFF. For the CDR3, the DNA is TGTGCCAGCAGCTTGCTCAATGAGCAGTTCTTC.

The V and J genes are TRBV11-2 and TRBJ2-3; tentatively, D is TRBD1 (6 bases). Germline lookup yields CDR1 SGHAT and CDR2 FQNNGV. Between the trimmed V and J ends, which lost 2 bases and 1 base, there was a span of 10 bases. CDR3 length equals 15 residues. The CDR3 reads CASSLWSGGTDTQYF. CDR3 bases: TGTGCCAGCAGCTTATGGTCAGGGGGCACAGATACGCAGTATTTT.

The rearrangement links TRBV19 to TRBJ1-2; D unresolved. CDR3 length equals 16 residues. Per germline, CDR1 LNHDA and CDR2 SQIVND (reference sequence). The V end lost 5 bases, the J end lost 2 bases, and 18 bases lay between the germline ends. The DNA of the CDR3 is TGTGCCAGTAGTGCCTACCTCCTAGGGCCCAACTATGGCTACACCTTC. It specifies CASSAYLLGPNYGYTF. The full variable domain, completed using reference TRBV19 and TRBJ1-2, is DGGITQSPKYLFRKEGQNVTLSCEQNLNHDAMYWYRQDPGQGLRLIYYSQIVNDFQKGDIAEGYSVSREKKESFPLTVTSAQKNPTAFYLCASSAYLLGPNYGYTFGSGTRLTVV.

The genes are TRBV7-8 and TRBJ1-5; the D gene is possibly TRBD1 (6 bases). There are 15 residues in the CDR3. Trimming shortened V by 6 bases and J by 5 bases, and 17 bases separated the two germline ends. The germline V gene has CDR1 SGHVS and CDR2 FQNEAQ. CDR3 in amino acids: CASSSRRGADQPQHF. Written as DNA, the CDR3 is TGTGCCAGCAGTTCCCGTCGGGGGGCGGATCAGCCCCAGCATTTT. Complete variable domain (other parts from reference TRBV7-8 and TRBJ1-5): GAGVSQSPRYKVAKRGQDVALRCDPISGHVSLFWYQQALGQGPEFLTYFQNEAQLDKSGLPSDRFFAERPEGSVSTLKIQRTQQEDSAVYLCASSSRRGADQPQHFGDGTRLSIL.

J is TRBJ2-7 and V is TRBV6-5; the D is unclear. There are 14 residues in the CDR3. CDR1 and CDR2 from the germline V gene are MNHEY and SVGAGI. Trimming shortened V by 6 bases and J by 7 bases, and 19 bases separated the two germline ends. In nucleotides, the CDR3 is TGTGCCAGCAGCTACACACCGGTCGGTCGGGAGCAGTACTTC. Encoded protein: CASSYTPVGREQYF.

The CDR3: CASSSYSQDTQYF. CDR3 nucleotide sequence: TGTGCCAGCAGCTCCTATTCCCAAGATACGCAGTATTTT. The chain has TRBV7-3 and TRBJ2-3; D remains unclear. Germline V lookup: CDR1 SGHTA, CDR2 FQGTGA. Trimming removed 4 bases at V and 5 bases at J, with 10 bases between. The CDR3 covers 13 residues.

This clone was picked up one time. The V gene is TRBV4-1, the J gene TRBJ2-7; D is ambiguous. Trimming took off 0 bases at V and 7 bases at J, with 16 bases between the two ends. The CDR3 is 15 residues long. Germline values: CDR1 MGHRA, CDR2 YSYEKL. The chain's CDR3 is CASSQDIAVRREQYF. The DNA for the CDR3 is TGCGCCAGCAGCCAAGATATTGCGGTGCGTAGGGAGCAGTACTTC.

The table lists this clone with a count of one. In DNA, the CDR3 is TGTGCCAGCACCTCACGGACAGGGGAGGCAGATACGCAGTATTTT. As protein: CASTSRTGEADTQYF. This rearrangement joins TRBV27 to TRBJ2-3; 9 nucleotides match TRBD1. Looked up from germline, CDR1 is MNHEY and CDR2 is SMNVEV (reference sequence). Trimming removed 7 bases from V and 4 bases from J; junction bases left unmatched: 9. This CDR3 region has 15 residues.

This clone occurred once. CDR3 DNA sequence: TGTGCCAGCAGCGGGTTCCCCGGACTAGCTCGAGAGGAGCAGTTCTTC. Translated: CASSGFPGLAREEQFF. This chain joins TRBV7-8 and TRBJ2-1; 8 bases fit TRBD2. This CDR3 has 16 residues. In germline, CDR1 is SGHVS, CDR2 FQNEAQ. The junction had 16 bases not matched to a gene; V was cut back by 5 bases and J by 10 bases.

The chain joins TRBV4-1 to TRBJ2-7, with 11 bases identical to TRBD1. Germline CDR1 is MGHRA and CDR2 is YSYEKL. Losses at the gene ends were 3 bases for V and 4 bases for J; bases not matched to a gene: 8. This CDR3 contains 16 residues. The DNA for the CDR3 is TGCGCCAGCAGCCACTTCTGGGACAGGGGGTCTTACGAGCAGTACTTC. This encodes CASSHFWDRGSYEQYF.

The CDR3 reads CAISEPGRCTEREAFF. In nucleotides, the CDR3 is TGTGCCATCAGTGAGCCCGGGCGGTGTACCGAACGGGAAGCTTTCTTT. J is TRBJ1-1 and V is TRBV10-3; D is unclear. CDR1 and CDR2 (germline): ENHRY, SYGVKD. V lost 2 bases and J 8 bases, leaving 21 bases between the germline ends. The CDR3 has 16 amino acids.

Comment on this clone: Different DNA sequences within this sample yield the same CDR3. The CDR3 spells CASSFGGAGEQYF. Here the CDR3 DNA reads TGTGCCAGCAGTTTTGGTGGGGCAGGGGAGCAGTACTTC. The rearrangement uses TRBV27 and TRBJ2-7, with a possible D match to TRBD1 (5 bases). There are 13 residues in the CDR3. The germline V and J ends were trimmed by 3 bases and 7 bases, with 13 bases remaining between them. Germline V gives CDR1 MNHEY, CDR2 SMNVEV (reference sequence).

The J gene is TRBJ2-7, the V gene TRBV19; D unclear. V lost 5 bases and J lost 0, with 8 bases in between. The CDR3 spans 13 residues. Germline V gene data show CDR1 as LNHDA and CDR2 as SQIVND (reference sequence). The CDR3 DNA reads TGTGCCAGTAGTGACCTGAGCTCCTACGAGCAGTACTTC. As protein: CASSDLSSYEQYF. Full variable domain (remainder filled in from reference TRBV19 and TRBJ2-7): DGGITQSPKYLFRKEGQNVTLSCEQNLNHDAMYWYRQDPGQGLRLIYYSQIVNDFQKGDIAEGYSVSREKKESFPLTVTSAQKNPTAFYLCASSDLSSYEQYFGPGTRLTVT.

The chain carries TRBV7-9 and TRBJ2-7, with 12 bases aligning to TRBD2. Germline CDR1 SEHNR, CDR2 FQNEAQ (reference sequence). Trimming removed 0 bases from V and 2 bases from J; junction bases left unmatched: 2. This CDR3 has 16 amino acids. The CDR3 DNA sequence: TGTGCCAGCAGCTTAGCACTAGCGGGAGGTCCCTACGAGCAGTACTTC. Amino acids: CASSLALAGGPYEQYF. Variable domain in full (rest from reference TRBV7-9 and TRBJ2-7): DTGVSQNPRHKITKRGQNVTFRCDPISEHNRLYWYRQTLGQGPEFLTYFQNEAQLEKSRLLSDRFSAERPKGSFSTLEIQRTEQGDSAMYLCASSLALAGGPYEQYFGPGTRLTVT.

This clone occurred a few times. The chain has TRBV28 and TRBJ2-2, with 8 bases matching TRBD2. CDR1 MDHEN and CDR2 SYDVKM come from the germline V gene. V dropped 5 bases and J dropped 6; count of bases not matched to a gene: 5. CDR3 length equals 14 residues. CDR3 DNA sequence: TGTGCCAGCAGTCCCGCGGGGGGTCCCGGGGAGCTGTTTTTT. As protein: CASSPAGGPGELFF.

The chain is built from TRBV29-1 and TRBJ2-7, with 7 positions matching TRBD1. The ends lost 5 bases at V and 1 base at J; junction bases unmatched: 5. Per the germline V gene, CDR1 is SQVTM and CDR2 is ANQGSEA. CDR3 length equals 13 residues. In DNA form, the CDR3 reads TGCAGCGTTCTGACAGGGCTATCCTACGAGCAGTACTTC. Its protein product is CSVLTGLSYEQYF.

The CDR3 loop reads CASSLSGRAYEQYF. CDR3 nucleotides: TGTGCCAGCAGCTTGAGCGGGAGGGCCTACGAGCAGTACTTC. The rearrangement links TRBV7-9 to TRBJ2-7; TRBD2 matches at 10 bases. V shed 3 bases, J shed 2 bases, and the junction held 1 base outside the gene matches. Germline loops: CDR1 SEHNR, CDR2 FQNEAQ (reference sequence). This CDR3 region has 14 residues.

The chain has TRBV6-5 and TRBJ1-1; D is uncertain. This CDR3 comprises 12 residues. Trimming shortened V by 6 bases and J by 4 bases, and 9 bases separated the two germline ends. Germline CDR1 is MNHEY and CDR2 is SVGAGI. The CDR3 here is CASSMGGTEAFF. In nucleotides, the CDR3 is TGTGCCAGCAGCATGGGAGGCACTGAAGCTTTCTTT.

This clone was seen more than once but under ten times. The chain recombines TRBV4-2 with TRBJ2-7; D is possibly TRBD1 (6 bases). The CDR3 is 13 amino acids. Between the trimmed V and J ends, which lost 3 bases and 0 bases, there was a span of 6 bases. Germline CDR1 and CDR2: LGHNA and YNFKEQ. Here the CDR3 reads CASSQGASYEQYF. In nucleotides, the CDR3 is TGTGCCAGCAGCCAGGGGGCCTCCTACGAGCAGTACTTC.

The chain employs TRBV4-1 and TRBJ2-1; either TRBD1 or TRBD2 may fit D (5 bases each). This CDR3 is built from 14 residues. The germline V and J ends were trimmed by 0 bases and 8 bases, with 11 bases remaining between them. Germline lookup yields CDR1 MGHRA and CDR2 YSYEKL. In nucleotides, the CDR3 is TGCGCCAGCAGCCAAGATCCCGGGGCGGATGAGCAGTTCTTC. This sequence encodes CASSQDPGADEQFF.

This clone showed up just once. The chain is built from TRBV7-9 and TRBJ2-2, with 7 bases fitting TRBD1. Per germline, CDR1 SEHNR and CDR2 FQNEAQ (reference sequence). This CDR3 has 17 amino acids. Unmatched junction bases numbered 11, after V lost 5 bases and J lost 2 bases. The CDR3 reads CASSATPGQRNTGELFF. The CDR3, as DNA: TGTGCCAGCAGCGCAACTCCGGGACAGCGTAACACCGGGGAGCTGTTTTTT.

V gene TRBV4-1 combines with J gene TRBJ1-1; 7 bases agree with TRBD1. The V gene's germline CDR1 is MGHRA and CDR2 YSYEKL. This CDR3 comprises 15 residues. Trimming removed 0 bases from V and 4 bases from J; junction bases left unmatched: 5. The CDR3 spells CASSQEGQGGTEAFF. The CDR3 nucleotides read TGCGCCAGCAGCCAAGAAGGGCAGGGGGGCACTGAAGCTTTCTTT.

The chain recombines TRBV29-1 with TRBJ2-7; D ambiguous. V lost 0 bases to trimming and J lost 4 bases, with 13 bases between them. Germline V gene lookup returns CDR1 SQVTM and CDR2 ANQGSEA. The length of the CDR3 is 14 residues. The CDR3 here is CSVEDRGERYEQYF. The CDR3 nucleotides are TGCAGCGTTGAAGACCGTGGCGAAAGGTACGAGCAGTACTTC.

CDR3 sequence: CASSLIVRGPYEQYF. The DNA of the CDR3 is TGTGCCAGCAGTTTAATCGTCAGGGGCCCCTACGAGCAGTACTTC. The genes are TRBV28 and TRBJ2-7, with a weak D call TRBD1 (6 bases). V was pared by 2 bases and J by 2 bases, with 13 bases between. The CDR3 contains 15 residues. The germline V gene encodes CDR1 MDHEN and CDR2 SYDVKM.

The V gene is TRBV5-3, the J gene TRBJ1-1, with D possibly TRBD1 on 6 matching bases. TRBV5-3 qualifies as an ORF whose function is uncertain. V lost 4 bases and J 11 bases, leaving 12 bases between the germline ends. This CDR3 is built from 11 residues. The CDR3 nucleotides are TGTGCCAGAAGCCCGCAGGGGACCGCTTTCTTT. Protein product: CARSPQGTAFF.

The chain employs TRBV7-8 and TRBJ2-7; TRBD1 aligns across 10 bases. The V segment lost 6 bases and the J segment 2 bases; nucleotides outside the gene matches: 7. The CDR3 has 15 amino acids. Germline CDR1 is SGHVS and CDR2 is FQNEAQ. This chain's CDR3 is CASRQGQGPTYEQYF. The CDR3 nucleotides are TGTGCCAGCAGACAGGGACAGGGGCCGACCTACGAGCAGTACTTC.